Detailed here is one TCR beta chain. Antigen unknown. Here immunoSEQ multiplex PCR was the method, and the copy in TCRdb shows in-frame clones only, minus some. The data show approximately 150,000 clones, about 87% seen once. These data originate in a study of cytomegalovirus exposure and HLA in healthy donors. V lost 0 bases, J lost 1 base, and 4 bases stayed unmatched. The CDR3 runs to 16 residues. Findings and limits, study-wide: A few of the chains that were CMV-associated were confirmed in vitro to be specific for CMV antigens.

Sequencing was carried out using PBMCs. The J gene is TRBJ1-1, the V gene TRBV23-1; 8 nucleotides match TRBD1. TRBV23-1 is recorded as an ORF, its role being uncertain. The receptor was derived from a man between 18 and 35 years old in good health and CMV-seropositive. The CDR3, as DNA: TGCGCCAGCAGTCAATCGGGCGGGACAGGGAACACTGAAGCTTTCTTT. It specifies CASSQSGGTGNTEAFF.